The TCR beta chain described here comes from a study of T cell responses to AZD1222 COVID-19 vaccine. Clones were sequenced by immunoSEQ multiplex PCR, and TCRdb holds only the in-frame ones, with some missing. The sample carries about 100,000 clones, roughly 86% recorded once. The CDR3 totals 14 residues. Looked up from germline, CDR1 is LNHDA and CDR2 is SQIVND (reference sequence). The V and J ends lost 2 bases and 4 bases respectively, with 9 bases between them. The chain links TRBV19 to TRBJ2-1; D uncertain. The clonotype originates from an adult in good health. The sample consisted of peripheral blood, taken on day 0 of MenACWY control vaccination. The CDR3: CASSIQISYNEQFF. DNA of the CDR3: TGTGCCAGTAGTATACAGATAAGTTACAATGAGCAGTTCTTC. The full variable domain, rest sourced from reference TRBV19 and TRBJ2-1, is DGGITQSPKYLFRKEGQNVTLSCEQNLNHDAMYWYRQDPGQGLRLIYYSQIVNDFQKGDIAEGYSVSREKKESFPLTVTSAQKNPTAFYLCASSIQISYNEQFFGPGTRLTVL.